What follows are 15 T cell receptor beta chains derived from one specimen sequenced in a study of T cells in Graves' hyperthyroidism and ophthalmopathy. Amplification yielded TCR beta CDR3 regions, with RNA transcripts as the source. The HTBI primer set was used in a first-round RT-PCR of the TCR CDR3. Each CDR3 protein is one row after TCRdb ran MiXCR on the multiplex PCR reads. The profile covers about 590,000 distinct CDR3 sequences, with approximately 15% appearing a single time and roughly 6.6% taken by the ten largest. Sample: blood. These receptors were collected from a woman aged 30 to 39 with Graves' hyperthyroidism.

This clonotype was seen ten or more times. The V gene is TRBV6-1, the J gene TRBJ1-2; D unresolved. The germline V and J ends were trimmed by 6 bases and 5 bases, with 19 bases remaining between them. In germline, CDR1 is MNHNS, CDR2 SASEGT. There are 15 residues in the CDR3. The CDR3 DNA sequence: TGTGCCAGCAGACCCCCCACGGAAGCCCCATATGGCTACACCTTC. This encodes CASRPPTEAPYGYTF.

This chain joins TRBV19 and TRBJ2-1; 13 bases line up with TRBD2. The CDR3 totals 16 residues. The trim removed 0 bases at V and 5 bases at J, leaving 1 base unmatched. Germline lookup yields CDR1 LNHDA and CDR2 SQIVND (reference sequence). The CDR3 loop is CASSIDTSGRDNEQFF. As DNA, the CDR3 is TGTGCCAGTAGTATAGATACTAGCGGGAGGGACAATGAGCAGTTCTTC. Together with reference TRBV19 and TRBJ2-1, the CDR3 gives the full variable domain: DGGITQSPKYLFRKEGQNVTLSCEQNLNHDAMYWYRQDPGQGLRLIYYSQIVNDFQKGDIAEGYSVSREKKESFPLTVTSAQKNPTAFYLCASSIDTSGRDNEQFFGPGTRLTVL.

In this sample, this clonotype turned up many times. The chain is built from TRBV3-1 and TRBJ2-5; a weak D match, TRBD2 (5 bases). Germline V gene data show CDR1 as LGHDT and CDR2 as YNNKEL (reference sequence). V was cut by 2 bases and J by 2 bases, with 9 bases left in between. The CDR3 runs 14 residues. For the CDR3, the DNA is TGTGCCAGCAGCCAAATGGGCGGGCAAGAGACCCAGTACTTC. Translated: CASSQMGGQETQYF.

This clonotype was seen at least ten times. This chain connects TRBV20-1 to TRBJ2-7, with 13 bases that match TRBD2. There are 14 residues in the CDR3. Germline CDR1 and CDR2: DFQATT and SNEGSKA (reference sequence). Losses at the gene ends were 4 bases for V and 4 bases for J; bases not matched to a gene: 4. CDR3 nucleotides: TGCAGTGCTAAAGGACTAGCGGGGGCGTACGAGCAGTACTTC. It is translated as CSAKGLAGAYEQYF.

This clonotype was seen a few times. The CDR3 nucleotides are TGCGCCAGCAGCGAAGGACTAGCTGCGACCCAGTACTTC. Translating it yields CASSEGLAATQYF. The gene calls are TRBV5-1 and TRBJ2-5, with TRBD2 matching over 8 bases. The V gene's germline CDR1 is SGHRS and CDR2 YFSETQ. The CDR3 covers 13 residues. With 4 bases clipped from V and 7 bases from J, the junction kept 6 bases outside the gene matches.

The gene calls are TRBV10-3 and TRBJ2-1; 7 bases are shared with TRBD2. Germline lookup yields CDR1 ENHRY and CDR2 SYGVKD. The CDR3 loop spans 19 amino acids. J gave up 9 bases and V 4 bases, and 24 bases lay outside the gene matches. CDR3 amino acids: CAISGGRGSGGGRRFEQFF. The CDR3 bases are TGTGCCATCAGTGGGGGTAGGGGCAGCGGAGGCGGGAGACGGTTTGAGCAGTTCTTC.

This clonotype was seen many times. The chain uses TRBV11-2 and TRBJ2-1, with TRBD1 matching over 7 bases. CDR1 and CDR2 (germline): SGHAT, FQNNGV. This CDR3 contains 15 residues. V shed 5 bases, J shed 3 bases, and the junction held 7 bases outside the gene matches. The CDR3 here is CASSPRDRDYNEQFF. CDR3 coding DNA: TGTGCCAGCAGCCCCCGGGACAGAGACTACAATGAGCAGTTCTTC. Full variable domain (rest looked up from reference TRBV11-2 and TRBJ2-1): EAGVAQSPRYKIIEKRQSVAFWCNPISGHATLYWYQQILGQGPKLLIQFQNNGVVDDSQLPKDRFSAERLKGVDSTLKIQPAKLEDSAVYLCASSPRDRDYNEQFFGPGTRLTVL.

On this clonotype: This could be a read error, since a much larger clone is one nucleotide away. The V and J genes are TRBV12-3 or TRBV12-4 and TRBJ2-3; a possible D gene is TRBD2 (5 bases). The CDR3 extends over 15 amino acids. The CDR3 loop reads CAGSHGLVGTDTQYF. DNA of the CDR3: TGTGCCGGCAGCCACGGACTGGTGGGTACAGATACGCAGTATTTT.

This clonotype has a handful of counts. The CDR3 region has the DNA TGTGCCAGCAGTCCGGACAGGGCGGAGACCCAGTACTTC. It yields the protein CASSPDRAETQYF. This chain joins TRBV6-2 or TRBV6-3 and TRBJ2-5; 8 bases are shared with TRBD1. J lost 5 bases, V lost 5 bases, and 4 bases had no gene match. The CDR3 extends over 13 amino acids. The germline V gene encodes CDR1 MNHEY and CDR2 SVGEGT.

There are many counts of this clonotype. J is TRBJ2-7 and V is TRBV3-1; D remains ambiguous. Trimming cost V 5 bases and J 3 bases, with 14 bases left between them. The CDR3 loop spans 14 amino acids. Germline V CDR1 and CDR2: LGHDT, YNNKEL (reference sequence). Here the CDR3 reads CASSYATANYEQYF. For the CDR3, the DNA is TGTGCCAGCAGCTACGCGACTGCCAACTACGAGCAGTACTTC.

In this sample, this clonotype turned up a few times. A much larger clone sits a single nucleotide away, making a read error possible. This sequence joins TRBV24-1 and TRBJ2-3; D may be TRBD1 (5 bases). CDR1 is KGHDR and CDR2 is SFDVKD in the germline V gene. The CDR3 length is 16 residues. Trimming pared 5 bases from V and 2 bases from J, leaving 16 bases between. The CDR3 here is CATSGDRRDTTDTQYF. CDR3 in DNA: TGTGCCACCAGTGGTGACAGAAGGGATACCACAGATACGCAGTATTTT.

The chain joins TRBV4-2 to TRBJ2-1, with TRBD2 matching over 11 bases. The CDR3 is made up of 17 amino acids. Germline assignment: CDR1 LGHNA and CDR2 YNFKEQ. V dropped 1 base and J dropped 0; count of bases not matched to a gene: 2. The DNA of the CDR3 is TGTGCCAGCAGCCAAGCCCTAGCGGGAGGCTCCTACAATGAGCAGTTCTTC. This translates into CASSQALAGGSYNEQFF.

For the CDR3, the DNA is TGCGCCAGCAGCTTGGCCCTAGCGGGGGCTTTGGGGCAGTTCTTC. Protein sequence: CASSLALAGALGQFF. This chain links TRBV5-1 with TRBJ2-1, with TRBD2 matching 10 bases. The V segment lost 0 bases and the J segment 12 bases; nucleotides outside the gene matches: 9. The CDR3 is made up of 15 amino acids. CDR1 and CDR2 from the germline V gene are SGHRS and YFSETQ.

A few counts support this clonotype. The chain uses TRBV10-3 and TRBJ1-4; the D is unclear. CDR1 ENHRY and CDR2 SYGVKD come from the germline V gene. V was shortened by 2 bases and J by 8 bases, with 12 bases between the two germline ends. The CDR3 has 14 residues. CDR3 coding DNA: TGTGCCATCAGTGAGAGTACTTCCTGGGAAAAACTGTTTTTT. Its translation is CAISESTSWEKLFF.

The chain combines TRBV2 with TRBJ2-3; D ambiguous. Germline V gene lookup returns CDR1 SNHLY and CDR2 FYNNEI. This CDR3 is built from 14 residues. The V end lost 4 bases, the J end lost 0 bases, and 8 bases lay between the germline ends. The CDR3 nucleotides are TGTGCCAGCAGTGTCTGGGCTAGCACAGATACGCAGTATTTT. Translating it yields CASSVWASTDTQYF. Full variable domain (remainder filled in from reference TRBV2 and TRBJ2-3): EPEVTQTPSHQVTQMGQEVILRCVPISNHLYFYWYRQILGQKVEFLVSFYNNEISEKSEIFDDQFSVERPDGSNFTLKIRSTKLEDSAMYFCASSVWASTDTQYFGPGTRLTVL.